The 20 T cell receptor beta chains below come from one sample, sequenced in a study of T cells in Graves' hyperthyroidism and ophthalmopathy. The CDR3 regions of TCR beta were amplified from RNA transcripts. Initially, a first-round RT-PCR of the TCR CDR3 employed the HTBI primer set. A single record per CDR3 protein comes from TCRdb applying MiXCR to the multiplex PCR reads. This table has 750,000 to 950,000 distinct CDR3 sequences, 38% appearing once. The sample consisted of blood. The receptors here all came from a man aged 18 to 29 with Graves' hyperthyroidism.

This clonotype has just a few counts. V is TRBV9 and J is TRBJ1-3, with D tentatively TRBD1 (5 bases). Between the trimmed V and J ends, which lost 0 bases and 0 bases, there was a span of 10 bases. Germline V CDR1 and CDR2: SGDLS, YYNGEE. The CDR3 sequence is 16 residues long. CDR3 residues: CASSVGGVHSGNTIYF. The CDR3 DNA is TGTGCCAGCAGCGTAGGGGGGGTCCACTCTGGAAACACCATATATTTT.

This clonotype appeared many times. The chain is built from TRBV7-2 and TRBJ2-2; D remains ambiguous. Germline CDR1 SGHTA, CDR2 FQGNSA. The CDR3 covers 13 residues. Between the trimmed V and J ends, which lost 1 base and 3 bases, there was a span of 3 bases. The CDR3 loop reads CASSLGHTGELFF. CDR3 nucleotides: TGTGCCAGCAGCTTAGGGCACACCGGGGAGCTGTTTTTT.

The V gene is TRBV7-2, the J gene TRBJ1-4; perhaps TRBD1 as D (5 bases). V lost 9 bases, J lost 7 bases, and 21 bases lay in between. Per the germline V gene, CDR1 is SGHTA and CDR2 is FQGNSA. CDR3 length: 15 residues. The CDR3 protein is CASSSLGARSEKLFF. For the CDR3, the DNA is TGTGCCAGTAGTTCCCTCGGGGCGCGGAGTGAAAAACTGTTTTTT.

This chain joins TRBV2 and TRBJ2-7; D possibly uses TRBD1 or TRBD2 (5 bases each). CDR1 is SNHLY, CDR2 FYNNEI, per germline. This CDR3 has 13 residues. V shed 1 base and J shed 5 bases, with 9 bases lying between them. The CDR3 sequence is CASSEEWGNEQYF. CDR3 DNA: TGTGCCAGCAGTGAAGAGTGGGGGAACGAGCAGTACTTC.

The table lists this clonotype with a few counts. The gene calls are TRBV7-9 and TRBJ1-5, with D maybe TRBD1 (6 bases). The CDR3 covers 15 residues. V gave up 1 base and J gave up 3 bases, with 10 bases separating them. The germline V gene encodes CDR1 SEHNR and CDR2 FQNEAQ (reference sequence). CDR3 loop: CASSLVGDNNQPQHF. In DNA, the CDR3 is TGTGCCAGCAGCTTAGTTGGGGACAACAATCAGCCCCAGCATTTT.

The chain links TRBV20-1 to TRBJ2-5, with a weak D call TRBD2 (5 bases). This CDR3 spans 14 amino acids. In germline, CDR1 is DFQATT, CDR2 SNEGSKA (reference sequence). V lost 0 bases, J lost 4 bases, and 12 bases lay in between. Here the CDR3 reads CSAREGFRGETQYF. The DNA for the CDR3 is TGCAGTGCTAGAGAAGGTTTCCGGGGAGAGACCCAGTACTTC.

This clonotype was counted at least ten times. The CDR3 DNA sequence: TGTGCCAGCAGCTCGACGGACACTCCGGCGGAAAAACTGTTTTTT. This translates into CASSSTDTPAEKLFF. The rearrangement links TRBV7-9 to TRBJ1-4; weak D call: TRBD1 (5 bases). The CDR3 length is 15 residues. The V end was cut by 4 bases, the J end by 8 bases, with 17 bases between. The germline V gene encodes CDR1 SEHNR and CDR2 FQNEAQ (reference sequence).

V usage is TRBV10-3 and J usage is TRBJ2-2; the D gene is possibly TRBD2 (6 bases). V was clipped by 7 bases and J by 2 bases, with 11 bases between them. Germline-derived CDR1 and CDR2 are ENHRY and SYGVKD. There are 14 residues in the CDR3. CDR3 nucleotide sequence: TGTGCCATCAAGGAGGGTCCTAACACCGGGGAGCTGTTTTTT. It is translated as CAIKEGPNTGELFF.

This chain uses TRBV6-5 with TRBJ2-5; maybe TRBD2 (5 bases). The CDR3 sequence is 13 residues long. Between the trimmed V and J ends, which lost 5 bases and 4 bases, there was a span of 11 bases. Germline CDR1 and CDR2: MNHEY and SVGAGI. In nucleotides, the CDR3 is TGTGCCAGCAGTCCAGTCGAGGGAGAGACCCAGTACTTC. This gives the protein CASSPVEGETQYF.

There are many counts of this clonotype. This chain uses TRBV20-1 with TRBJ2-2; D gene ambiguous. The V gene lost 3 bases and the J gene lost 7 bases, with 9 bases spanning the gap. Germline CDR1 reads DFQATT; CDR2 reads SNEGSKA (reference sequence). The CDR3 spans 12 residues. CDR3 region: CSARPDYGELFF. CDR3 sequence (DNA): TGCAGTGCTAGGCCCGATTACGGGGAGCTGTTTTTT.

The chain employs TRBV19 and TRBJ2-5, with D perhaps matching TRBD1 (5 bases). CDR1 and CDR2 from the germline V gene are LNHDA and SQIVND (reference sequence). CDR3 length equals 16 residues. With 2 bases removed from V and 0 bases from J, the gap between germline ends came to 13 bases. As DNA, the CDR3 is TGTGCCAGTAGTATAAGGGTTCAGGGCAACCAAGAGACCCAGTACTTC. Protein: CASSIRVQGNQETQYF.

The chain couples TRBV11-2 to TRBJ2-5; TRBD2 is a possible D gene (6 bases). The CDR3 has 15 residues. The germline CDR1 and CDR2 sequences are SGHAT and FQNNGV. Trimming removed 0 bases at V and 3 bases at J, with 11 bases between. This CDR3 is CASSLDGPSEETQYF. The CDR3 region has the DNA TGTGCCAGCAGCTTAGATGGTCCTAGCGAAGAGACCCAGTACTTC.

Regarding this clonotype: A much more abundant neighbour one base away suggests this may be a read error. This rearrangement joins TRBV29-1 to TRBJ2-7; no definite D call. V lost 0 bases, J lost 4 bases, and 10 bases lay in between. Germline V gene data show CDR1 as SQVTM and CDR2 as ANQGSEA. The CDR3 has 13 residues. The DNA for the CDR3 is TGCAGCGTTGAAGAGTTGGGCTCGTACGAGCAGTACTTC. Translation gives CSVEELGSYEQYF.

The chain is built from TRBV7-2 and TRBJ1-2; TRBD1 matches 10 bases. The CDR3 runs to 15 residues. Germline CDR1 SGHTA, CDR2 FQGNSA. V shed 6 bases and J 7 bases; nucleotides not matched to a gene: 11. CDR3 nucleotide sequence: TGTGCCAGCAGTGACTCGGACAGGGGGAAAGGTGGCTACACCTTC. Its translation: CASSDSDRGKGGYTF.

This sequence joins TRBV7-2 and TRBJ1-2, with 12 bases aligning to TRBD1. This CDR3 has 15 amino acids. Unmatched junction bases numbered 8, after V lost 8 bases and J lost 4 bases. Germline V lookup: CDR1 SGHTA, CDR2 FQGNSA. The CDR3 DNA reads TGTGCCAGCTCGCCGGGACAGGGGGCTCCCTATGGCTACACCTTC. It is translated as CASSPGQGAPYGYTF. Looking up the rest from reference TRBV7-2 and TRBJ1-2 gives the full variable domain: GAGVSQSPSNKVTEKGKDVELRCDPISGHTALYWYRQSLGQGLEFLIYFQGNSAPDKSGLPSDRFSAERTGGSVSTLTIQRTQQEDSAVYLCASSPGQGAPYGYTFGSGTRLTVV.

In this sample, this clonotype turned up a few times. J is TRBJ1-5 and V is TRBV6-5, with unresolved D. Germline V gives CDR1 MNHEY, CDR2 SVGAGI. With 7 bases removed from V and 4 bases from J, the gap between germline ends came to 11 bases. The length of the CDR3 is 13 residues. For the CDR3, the DNA is TGTGCCAGCAAAAGGGCTCAGAATCAGCCCCAGCATTTT. This sequence encodes CASKRAQNQPQHF.

This clonotype came up once. This chain uses TRBV5-1 with TRBJ2-5; 7 bases are shared with TRBD1. J was trimmed by 2 bases and V by 4 bases; bases with no gene match: 8. Germline V CDR1 and CDR2: SGHRS, YFSETQ. The CDR3 runs 15 residues. CDR3 bases: TGCGCCAGCAGCGCAATACAGGGGAATCAAGAGACCCAGTACTTC. Translated, it gives CASSAIQGNQETQYF.

The chain uses TRBV29-1 and TRBJ2-2; D gene ambiguous. Germline V gene lookup returns CDR1 SQVTM and CDR2 ANQGSEA. Trimming removed 1 base at V and 3 bases at J, with 21 bases between. The CDR3 length is 18 residues. The CDR3 sequence is CSVEGARGRSSDTGELFF. In nucleotides, the CDR3 is TGCAGCGTTGAAGGGGCTCGAGGCAGGAGTTCGGACACCGGGGAGCTGTTTTTT.

This clonotype was observed at least ten times. The chain combines TRBV20-1 with TRBJ2-7, with D hard to call. This CDR3 is built from 9 residues. CDR1 DFQATT and CDR2 SNEGSKA come from the germline V gene (reference sequence). V gave up 0 bases and J gave up 6 bases, with 0 bases separating them. Here the CDR3 DNA reads TGCAGTGCTAGAGACGAGCAGTACTTC. Its translation is CSARDEQYF.

This clonotype was found many times. This chain links TRBV7-9 with TRBJ2-7, with TRBD2 identical over 9 bases. Germline V gene lookup returns CDR1 SEHNR and CDR2 FQNEAQ (reference sequence). This CDR3 region has 14 residues. J was trimmed by 3 bases and V by 5 bases; bases with no gene match: 5. In nucleotides, the CDR3 is TGTGCCAGCAGCGCCGCGGGAGGGATCTACGAGCAGTACTTC. It is translated as CASSAAGGIYEQYF.